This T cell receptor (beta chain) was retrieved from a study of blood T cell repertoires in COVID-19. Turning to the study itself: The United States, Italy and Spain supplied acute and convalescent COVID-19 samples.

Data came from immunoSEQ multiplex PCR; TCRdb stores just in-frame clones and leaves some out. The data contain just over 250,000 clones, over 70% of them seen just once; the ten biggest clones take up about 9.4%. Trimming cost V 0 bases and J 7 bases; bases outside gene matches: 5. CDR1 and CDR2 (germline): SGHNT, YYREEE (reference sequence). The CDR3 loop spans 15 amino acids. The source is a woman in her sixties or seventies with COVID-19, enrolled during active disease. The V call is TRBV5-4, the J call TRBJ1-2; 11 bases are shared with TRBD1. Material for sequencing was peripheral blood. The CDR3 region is CASSLDWDRGSGYTF. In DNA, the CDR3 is TGTGCCAGCAGCTTGGATTGGGACAGGGGGTCTGGCTACACCTTC. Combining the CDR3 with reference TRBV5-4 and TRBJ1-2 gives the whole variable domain ETGVTQSPTHLIKTRGQQVTLRCSSQSGHNTVSWYQQALGQGPQFIFQYYREEENGRGNFPPRFSGLQFPNYSSELNVNALELDDSALYLCASSLDWDRGSGYTFGSGTRLTVV.